This T cell receptor beta chain was found in a study of cytomegalovirus exposure and HLA in healthy donors. Primers: 60 Vbeta forward and 13 Jbeta reverse. Only in-frame clones appear in the TCRdb table, and some are missing; sequencing was by immunoSEQ multiplex PCR. The table includes 75,000 to 80,000 clones, about four fifths detected once. Germline CDR1 SEHNR, CDR2 FQNEAQ (reference sequence). The V and J ends lost 6 bases and 4 bases, in that order; junction bases with no gene match: 6. The CDR3 is 14 residues long. V usage is TRBV7-9 and J usage is TRBJ2-5; 9 positions agree with TRBD1. This receptor was obtained from a woman aged 35 to 49 in good health and CMV-seropositive. Material for sequencing was PBMCs. CDR3 protein: CASSPGQGGETQYF. The DNA of the CDR3 is TGTGCCAGCAGTCCGGGACAGGGAGGAGAGACCCAGTACTTC.